This T cell receptor beta chain comes out of a study of blood T cell repertoires in COVID-19. Study-level background: Samples of COVID-19 (acute and convalescent) were obtained from the United States, Italy and Spain.

Germline values: CDR1 MGHDK, CDR2 SYGVNS. Unmatched junction bases numbered 7, after V lost 6 bases and J lost 1 base. The CDR3 consists of 15 residues. Profiled with immunoSEQ multiplex PCR; TCRdb holds only in-frame clones, not every one. Among approximately 150,000 clones, roughly 87% were seen once, and the ten largest hold 0.9% to 0.95%. The chain links TRBV25-1 to TRBJ1-1, with TRBD1 matching over 8 bases. The sequencing sample was made of peripheral blood. The sequence was collected from a woman aged 45 to 65 with acute or convalescent COVID-19. The CDR3 reads CASSETGTGNTEAFF. In DNA form, the CDR3 reads TGTGCCAGCAGCGAGACCGGGACAGGGAACACTGAAGCTTTCTTT.